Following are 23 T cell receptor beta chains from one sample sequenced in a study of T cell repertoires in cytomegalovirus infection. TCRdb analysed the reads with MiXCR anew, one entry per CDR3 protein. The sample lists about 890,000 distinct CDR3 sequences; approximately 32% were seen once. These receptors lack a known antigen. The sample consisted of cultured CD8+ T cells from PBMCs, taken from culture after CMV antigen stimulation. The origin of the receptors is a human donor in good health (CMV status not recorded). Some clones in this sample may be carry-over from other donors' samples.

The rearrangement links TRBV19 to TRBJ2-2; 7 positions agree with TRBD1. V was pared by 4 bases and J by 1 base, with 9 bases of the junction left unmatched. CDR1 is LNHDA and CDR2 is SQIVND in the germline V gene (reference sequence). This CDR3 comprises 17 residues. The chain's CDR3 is CASSTPDRAKNTGELFF. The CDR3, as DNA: TGTGCCAGTAGTACCCCCGACAGGGCTAAGAACACCGGGGAGCTGTTTTTT.

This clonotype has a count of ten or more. CDR3 nucleotides: TGTGCCAGCAGACCTGCGGGGGGGCGAGAGACCCAGTACTTC. Residues: CASRPAGGRETQYF. The chain is built from TRBV12-3 or TRBV12-4 and TRBJ2-5, with 9 bases identical to TRBD2. V was pared by 6 bases and J by 4 bases, with 6 bases of the junction left unmatched. The CDR3 extends over 14 amino acids.

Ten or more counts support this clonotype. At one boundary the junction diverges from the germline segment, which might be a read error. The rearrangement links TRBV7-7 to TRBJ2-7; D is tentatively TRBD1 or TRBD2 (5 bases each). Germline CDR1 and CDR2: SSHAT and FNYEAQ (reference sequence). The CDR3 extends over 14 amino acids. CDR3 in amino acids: CASSPGRVAYEQYF. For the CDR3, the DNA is TGTGCTAGCAGCCCGGGGCGGGTGGCTTACGAGCAGTACTTC. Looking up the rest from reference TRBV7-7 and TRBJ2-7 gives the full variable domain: GAGVSQSPRYKVTKRGQDVTLRCDPISSHATLYWYQQALGQGPEFLTYFNYEAQPDKSGLPSDRFSAERPEGSISTLTIQRTEQRDSAMYRCASSPGRVAYEQYFGPGTRLTVT.

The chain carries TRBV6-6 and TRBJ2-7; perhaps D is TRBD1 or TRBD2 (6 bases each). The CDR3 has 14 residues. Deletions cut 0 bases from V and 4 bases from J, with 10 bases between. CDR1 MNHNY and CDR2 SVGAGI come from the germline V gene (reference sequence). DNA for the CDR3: TGTGCCAGCAGTTACTCGTTAGGGGGGTACGAGCAGTACGTC. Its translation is CASSYSLGGYEQYV.

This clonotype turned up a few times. CDR3 bases: TGTGCCAGCAGTTTAGATCAGTCTGCCTATGGCTACACCTTC. It encodes CASSLDQSAYGYTF. This chain links TRBV27 with TRBJ1-2; D gene unclear. Trimming cost V 2 bases and J 4 bases, with 11 bases left between them. CDR1 is MNHEY, CDR2 SMNVEV, per germline (reference sequence). This CDR3 is 14 amino acids long.

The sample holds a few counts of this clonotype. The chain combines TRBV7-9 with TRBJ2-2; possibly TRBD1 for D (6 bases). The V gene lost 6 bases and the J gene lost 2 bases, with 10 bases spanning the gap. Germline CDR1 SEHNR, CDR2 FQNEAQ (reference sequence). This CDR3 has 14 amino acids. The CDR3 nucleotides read TGTGCCAGCAGAGGACAGACCAACACCGGGGAGCTGTTTTTT. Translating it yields CASRGQTNTGELFF.

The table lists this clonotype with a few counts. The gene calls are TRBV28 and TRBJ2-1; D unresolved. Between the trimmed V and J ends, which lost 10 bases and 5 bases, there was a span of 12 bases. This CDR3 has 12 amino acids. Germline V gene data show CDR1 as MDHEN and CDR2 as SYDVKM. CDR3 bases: TGTGCCACGGGCGGCCAAAACAATGAGCAGTTCTTC. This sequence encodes CATGGQNNEQFF.

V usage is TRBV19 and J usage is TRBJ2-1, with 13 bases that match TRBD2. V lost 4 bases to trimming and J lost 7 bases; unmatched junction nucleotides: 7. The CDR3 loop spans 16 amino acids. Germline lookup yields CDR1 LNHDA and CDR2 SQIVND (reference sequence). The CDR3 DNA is TGTGCCAGTAGTAGGGGACTAGCGGGGCAAGCGAATGAGCAGTTCTTC. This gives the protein CASSRGLAGQANEQFF.

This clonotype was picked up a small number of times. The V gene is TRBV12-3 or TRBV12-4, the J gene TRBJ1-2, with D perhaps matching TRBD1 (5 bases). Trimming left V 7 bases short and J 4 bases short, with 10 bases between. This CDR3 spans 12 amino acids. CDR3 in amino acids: CASTQGGYGYTF. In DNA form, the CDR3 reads TGTGCCAGCACTCAGGGCGGCTATGGCTACACCTTC.

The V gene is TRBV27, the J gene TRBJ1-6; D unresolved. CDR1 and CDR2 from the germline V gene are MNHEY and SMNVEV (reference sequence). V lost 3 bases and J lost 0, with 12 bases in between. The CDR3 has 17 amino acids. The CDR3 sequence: CASSLDGLASYNSPLHF. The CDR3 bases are TGTGCCAGCAGTTTGGACGGACTCGCCTCCTATAATTCACCCCTCCACTTT.

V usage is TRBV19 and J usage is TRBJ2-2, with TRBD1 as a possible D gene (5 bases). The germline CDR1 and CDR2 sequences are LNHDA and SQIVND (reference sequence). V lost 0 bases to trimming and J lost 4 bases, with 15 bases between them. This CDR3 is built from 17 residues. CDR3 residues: CASSIDLYRTATGELFF. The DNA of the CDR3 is TGTGCCAGTAGTATAGATCTATACAGGACGGCCACCGGGGAGCTGTTTTTT. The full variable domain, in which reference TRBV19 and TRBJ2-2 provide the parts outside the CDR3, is DGGITQSPKYLFRKEGQNVTLSCEQNLNHDAMYWYRQDPGQGLRLIYYSQIVNDFQKGDIAEGYSVSREKKESFPLTVTSAQKNPTAFYLCASSIDLYRTATGELFFGEGSRLTVL.

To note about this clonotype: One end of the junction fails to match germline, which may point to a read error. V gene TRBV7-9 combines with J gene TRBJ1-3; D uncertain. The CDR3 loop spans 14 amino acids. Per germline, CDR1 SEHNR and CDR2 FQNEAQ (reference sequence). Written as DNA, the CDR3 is TGTGCCAGCAGATTAGAGGGTCCTGGAAACACCATATATTTT. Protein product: CASRLEGPGNTIYF. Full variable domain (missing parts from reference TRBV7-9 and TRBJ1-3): DTGVSQNPRHKITKRGQNVTFRCDPISEHNRLYWYRQTLGQGPEFLTYFQNEAQLEKSRLLSDRFSAERPKGSFSTLEIQRTEQGDSAMYLCASRLEGPGNTIYFGEGSWLTVV.

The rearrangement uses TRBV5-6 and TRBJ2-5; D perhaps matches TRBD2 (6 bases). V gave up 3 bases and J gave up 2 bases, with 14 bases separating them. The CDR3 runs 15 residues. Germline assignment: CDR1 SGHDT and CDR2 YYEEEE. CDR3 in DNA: TGTGCCAGCAGCTGGGGGGTGAGCGGACAAGAGACCCAGTACTTC. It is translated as CASSWGVSGQETQYF.

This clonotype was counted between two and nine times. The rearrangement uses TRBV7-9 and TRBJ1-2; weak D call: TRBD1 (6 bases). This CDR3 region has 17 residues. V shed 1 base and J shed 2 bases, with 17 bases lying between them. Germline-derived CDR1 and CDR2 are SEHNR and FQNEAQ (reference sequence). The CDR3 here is CASSLVGGGALNYGYTF. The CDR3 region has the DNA TGTGCCAGCAGCTTAGTGGGAGGGGGAGCTCTAAACTATGGCTACACCTTC.

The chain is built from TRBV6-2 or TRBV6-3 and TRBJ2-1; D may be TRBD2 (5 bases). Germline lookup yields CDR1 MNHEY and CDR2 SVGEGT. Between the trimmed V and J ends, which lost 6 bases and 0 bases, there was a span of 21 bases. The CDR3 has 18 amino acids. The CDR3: CASRDVSWTGFSYNEQFF. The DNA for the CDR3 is TGTGCCAGCAGGGACGTATCCTGGACGGGATTCTCCTACAATGAGCAGTTCTTC.

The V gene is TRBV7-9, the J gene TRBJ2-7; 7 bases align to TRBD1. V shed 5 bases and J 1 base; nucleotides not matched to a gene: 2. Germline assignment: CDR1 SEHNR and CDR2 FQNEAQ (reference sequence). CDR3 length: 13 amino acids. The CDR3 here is CASSPDRSYEQYV. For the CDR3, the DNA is TGTGCCAGCAGCCCGGACAGGTCCTACGAGCAGTACGTC.

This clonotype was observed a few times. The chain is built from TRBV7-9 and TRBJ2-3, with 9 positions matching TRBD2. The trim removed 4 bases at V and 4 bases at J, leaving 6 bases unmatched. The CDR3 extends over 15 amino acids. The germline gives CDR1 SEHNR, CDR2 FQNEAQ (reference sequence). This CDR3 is CASSSPGLASDTQYF. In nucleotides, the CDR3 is TGTGCCAGCAGCTCCCCGGGACTAGCTTCAGATACGCAGTATTTT.

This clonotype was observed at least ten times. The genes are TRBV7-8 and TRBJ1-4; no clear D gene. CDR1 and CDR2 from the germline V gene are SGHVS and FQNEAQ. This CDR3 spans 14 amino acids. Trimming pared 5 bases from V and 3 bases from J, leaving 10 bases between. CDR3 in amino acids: CASSPKWANEKLFF. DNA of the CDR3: TGTGCCAGCAGCCCAAAGTGGGCTAATGAAAAACTGTTTTTT.

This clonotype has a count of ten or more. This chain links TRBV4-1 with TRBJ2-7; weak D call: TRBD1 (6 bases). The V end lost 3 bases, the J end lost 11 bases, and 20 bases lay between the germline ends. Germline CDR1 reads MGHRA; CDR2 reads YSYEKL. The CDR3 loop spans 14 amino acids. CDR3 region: CASSQEGTFDLKYF. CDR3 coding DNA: TGCGCCAGCAGCCAGGAAGGGACATTCGACCTGAAGTACTTC.

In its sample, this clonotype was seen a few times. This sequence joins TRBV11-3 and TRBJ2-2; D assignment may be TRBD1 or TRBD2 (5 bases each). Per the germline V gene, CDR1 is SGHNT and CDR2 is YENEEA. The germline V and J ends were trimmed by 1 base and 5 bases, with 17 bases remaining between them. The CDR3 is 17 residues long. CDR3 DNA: TGTGCCAGCAGCTTAGCGGGACCCCCCAGGGAAACCGGGGAGCTGTTTTTT. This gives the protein CASSLAGPPRETGELFF.

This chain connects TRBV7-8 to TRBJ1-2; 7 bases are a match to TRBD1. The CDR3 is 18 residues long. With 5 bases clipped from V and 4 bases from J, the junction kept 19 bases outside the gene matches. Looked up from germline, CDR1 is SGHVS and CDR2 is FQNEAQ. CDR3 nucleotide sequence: TGTGCCAGCAGCCCCAGGGGGAGGGGGGCCCTCCTGGTCTATGGCTACACCTTC. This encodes CASSPRGRGALLVYGYTF.

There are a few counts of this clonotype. The CDR3 nucleotides are TGTGCCAGCAGCTTAGCAGGGATGGGTGAAGCTTTCTTT. Translated: CASSLAGMGEAFF. The rearrangement links TRBV7-9 to TRBJ1-1, with D hard to call. The CDR3 has 13 amino acids. The germline V gene encodes CDR1 SEHNR and CDR2 FQNEAQ (reference sequence). The V and J ends lost 0 bases and 7 bases respectively, with 9 bases between them.

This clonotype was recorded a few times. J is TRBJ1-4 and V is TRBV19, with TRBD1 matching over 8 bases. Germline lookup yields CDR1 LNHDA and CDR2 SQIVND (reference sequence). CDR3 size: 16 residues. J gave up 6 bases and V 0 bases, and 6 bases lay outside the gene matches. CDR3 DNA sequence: TGTGCCAGTAGTATAGATCCGACAGGGGATTATGAAAAACTGTTTTTT. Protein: CASSIDPTGDYEKLFF.